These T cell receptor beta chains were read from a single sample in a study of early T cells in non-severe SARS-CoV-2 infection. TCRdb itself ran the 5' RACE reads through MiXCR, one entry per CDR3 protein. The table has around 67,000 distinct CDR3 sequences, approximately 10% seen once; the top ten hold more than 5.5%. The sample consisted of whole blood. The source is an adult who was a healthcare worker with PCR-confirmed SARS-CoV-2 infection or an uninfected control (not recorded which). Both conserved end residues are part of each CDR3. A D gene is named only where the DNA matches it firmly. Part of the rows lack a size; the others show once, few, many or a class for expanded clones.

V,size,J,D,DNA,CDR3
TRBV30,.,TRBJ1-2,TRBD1,TGTGCCTGGAGGGATACAGGGGGCCATGGCTACACCTTC,CAWRDTGGHGYTF
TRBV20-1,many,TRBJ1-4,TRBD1,TGCAGTGCTGAAAGACAGGGGGTAACTAATGAAAAACTGTTTTTT,CSAERQGVTNEKLFF
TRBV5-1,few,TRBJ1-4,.,TGCGCCAGCACATGGGGCGGAGCTAATGAAAAACTGTTTTTT,CASTWGGANEKLFF
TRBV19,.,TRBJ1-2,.,TGTGCCAGTAGAGTCTCGGGACGTGCGGACTATGGCTACACCTTC,CASRVSGRADYGYTF
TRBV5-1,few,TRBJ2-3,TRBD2,TGCGCCAGCAGCTCACTAGCGGCCCTCACAGATACGCAGTATTTT,CASSSLAALTDTQYF
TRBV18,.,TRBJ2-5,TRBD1,TGTGCCAGCTCACCTGAGACAGGGGGGTTTGAGACCCAGTACTTC,CASSPETGGFETQYF
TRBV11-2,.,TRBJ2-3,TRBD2,TGTGCCAGCAGCCTATCGGGACTAGCAGGCACAGATACGCAGTATTTT,CASSLSGLAGTDTQYF
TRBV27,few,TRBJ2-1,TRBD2,TGTGCCAGCATTCGCGGGGGGGAGCAGTTCTTC,CASIRGGEQFF
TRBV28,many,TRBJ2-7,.,TGTGCCAGCAGTTTCTCCGGGAGTCCAGCCTACGAGCAGTACTTC,CASSFSGSPAYEQYF
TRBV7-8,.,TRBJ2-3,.,TGTGCCAGCAGCTCTATGGGGTCCACAGATACGCAGTATTTT,CASSSMGSTDTQYF
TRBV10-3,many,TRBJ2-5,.,TGTGCCATCAGTGCCGGGGTCCAAGAGACCCAGTACTTC,CAISAGVQETQYF
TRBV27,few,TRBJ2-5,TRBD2,TGTGCCAGCAGTCGGACTAGCGGGGTGAAGACCCAGTACTTC,CASSRTSGVKTQYF
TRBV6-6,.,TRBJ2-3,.,TGTGCCAGCAGTTACGTGGTGGGCACAGATACGCAGTATTTT,CASSYVVGTDTQYF
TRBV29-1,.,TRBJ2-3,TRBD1,TGCAGCGTTACAGGGGGACTTCCTAGCACAGATACGCAGTATTTT,CSVTGGLPSTDTQYF
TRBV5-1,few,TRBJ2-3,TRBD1,TGCGCCAGCAGCTGGACAGGGGCGGGCACAGATACGCAGTATTTT,CASSWTGAGTDTQYF
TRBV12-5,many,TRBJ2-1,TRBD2,TGTGCTAGTGGTTTGGTATCAGGACTAGCACAGTTCTTC,CASGLVSGLAQFF
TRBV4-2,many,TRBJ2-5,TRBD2,TGTGCCAGCAGCCAACAAGGACTAGCGGGGGGCGGTGAGACCCAGTACTTC,CASSQQGLAGGGETQYF
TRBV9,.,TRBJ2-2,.,TGTGCCAGCAGCGTAGATCCGGGCTCCGGGGAGCTGTTTTTT,CASSVDPGSGELFF
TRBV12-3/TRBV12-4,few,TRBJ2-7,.,TGTGCCAGCAGTCCCGACCCCCAGGGAGGGGGCTTCGAGCAGTACTTC,CASSPDPQGGGFEQYF
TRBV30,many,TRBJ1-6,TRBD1,TGTGCCTGGAGTAGGGACAGCCTCTCCTATAATTCACCCCTCCACTTT,CAWSRDSLSYNSPLHF
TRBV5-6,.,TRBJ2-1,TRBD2,TGTGCCAGCAGCTTTTGGGGACTAGCGGGATACAATGAGCAGTTCTTC,CASSFWGLAGYNEQFF
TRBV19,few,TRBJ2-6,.,TGTGCCAGTAATCATCCGGTCGGGGCCAACGTCCTGACTTTC,CASNHPVGANVLTF
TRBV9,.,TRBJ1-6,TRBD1,TGTGCCAGCAGCGAGGGGGCGCCGAATTCACCCCTCCACTTT,CASSEGAPNSPLHF
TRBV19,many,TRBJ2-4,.,TGTGCCAGTAGTCCGCGGGGCGCGATAGCCAAAAACATTCAGTACTTC,CASSPRGAIAKNIQYF
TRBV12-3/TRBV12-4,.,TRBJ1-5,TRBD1,TGTGCCAGCAGTTTTGGCCAGGGGGCGCGGATTGATCAGCCCCAGCATTTT,CASSFGQGARIDQPQHF
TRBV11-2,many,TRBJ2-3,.,TGTGCCAGCAGCGTCGGGACGAGATCGAGCACAGATACGCAGTATTTT,CASSVGTRSSTDTQYF
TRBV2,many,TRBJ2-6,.,TGTGCCAGCAGTCCAGACAACCGGGCCAACGTCCTGACTTTC,CASSPDNRANVLTF
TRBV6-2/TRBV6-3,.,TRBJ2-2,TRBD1,TGTGCCAGCACCCGAGGGGGCGCGAGCACCGGGGAGCTGTTTTTT,CASTRGGASTGELFF
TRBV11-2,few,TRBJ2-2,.,TGTGCCAGCAGCTCCAGAAGACCGAACACCGGGGAGCTGTTTTTT,CASSSRRPNTGELFF
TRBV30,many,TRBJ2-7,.,TGTGCCTGGAGTGATGCGCAGTCCATTCTAAGAGAGCAGTACTTC,CAWSDAQSILREQYF
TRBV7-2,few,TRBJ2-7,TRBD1,TGTGCCAGCAGCTTGGGGACAGGGGGCTCCTACGAGCAGTACTTC,CASSLGTGGSYEQYF
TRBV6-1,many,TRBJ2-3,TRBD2,TGTGCCAGCAGTGGGCCAATTCAGCGGGGAGTCCTAGATACGCAGTATTTT,CASSGPIQRGVLDTQYF
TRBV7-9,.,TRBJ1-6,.,TGTGCCAGCAGCAGGACACAGGGAAGGGGCAATTCACCCCTCCACTTT,CASSRTQGRGNSPLHF
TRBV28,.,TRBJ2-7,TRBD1,TGTGCCACCACGACAGGGGGCATTTACGAGCAGTACTTC,CATTTGGIYEQYF
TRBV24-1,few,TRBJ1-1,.,TGTGCCACCAGTGTTGGGGCGAACACTGAAGCTTTCTTT,CATSVGANTEAFF
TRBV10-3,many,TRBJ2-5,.,TGTGCCATTGGCCCTGGAGGAAGCCAAGAGACCCAGTACTTC,CAIGPGGSQETQYF
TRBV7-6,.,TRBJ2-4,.,TGTGCCAGCAGCCCTGAACAGGGTGGCATTCAGTACTTC,CASSPEQGGIQYF
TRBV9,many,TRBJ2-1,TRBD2,TGTGCCAGCAGCGTGACTAGCGGTAACAATGAGCAGTTCTTC,CASSVTSGNNEQFF
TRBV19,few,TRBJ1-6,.,TGTGCCAGTAGTATAGATCACTCTTCACCCCTCCACTTT,CASSIDHSSPLHF
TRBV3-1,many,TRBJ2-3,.,TGTGCCAGCAGCCAACGAGGCCCAGATACGCAGTATTTT,CASSQRGPDTQYF
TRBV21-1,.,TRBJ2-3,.,TGTGCCAGCAGCTACCACACAGGGGGCGTTACAGATACGCAGTATTTT,CASSYHTGGVTDTQYF
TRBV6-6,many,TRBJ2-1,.,TGTGCCAGCAGCCCATCAGCCTACAATGAGCAGTTCTTC,CASSPSAYNEQFF
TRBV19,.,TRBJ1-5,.,TGTGCCAGTAGTATGACCCAGCCGTATCAGCCCCAGCATTTT,CASSMTQPYQPQHF
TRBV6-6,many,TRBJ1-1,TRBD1,TGTGCCAGCAGTTACACAGTGACAGGGGCTGAAGCTTTCTTT,CASSYTVTGAEAFF
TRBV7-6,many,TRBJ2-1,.,TGTGCCAGCAGCTTAACACAGGAAGCCTACAATGAGCAGTTCTTC,CASSLTQEAYNEQFF
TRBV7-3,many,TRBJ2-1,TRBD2,TGTGCCAGCAGCTTAAAAGCGGGGACCCCCTACAATGAGCAGTTCTTC,CASSLKAGTPYNEQFF
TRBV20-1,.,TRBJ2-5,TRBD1,TGCAGTGCAGATCAGACAGGGATCCAAGAGACCCAGTACTTC,CSADQTGIQETQYF
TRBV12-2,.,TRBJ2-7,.,TGTGCAAGTCGCTTAGCGGACAGGGGGTTTACCTACGAGCAGTACTTC,CASRLADRGFTYEQYF
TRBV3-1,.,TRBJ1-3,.,TGTGCCAGCAGCAGGGGACCCTTTCGATTCTCTGGAAACACCATATATTTT,CASSRGPFRFSGNTIYF
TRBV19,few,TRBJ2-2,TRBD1,TGTGCCAGTAGGATAACCGGGACAGGGGGCGGCGGGGAGCTGTTTTTT,CASRITGTGGGGELFF
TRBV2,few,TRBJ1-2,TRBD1,TGTGCCAGCAGTGGACAGGGTCACTATGGCTACACCTTC,CASSGQGHYGYTF
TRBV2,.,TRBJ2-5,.,TGTGCCAGCAGGGAGGGAGGAGAGACCCAGTACTTC,CASREGGETQYF
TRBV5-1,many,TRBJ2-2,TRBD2,TGCGCCAGCAGCGCTACTAGCGGCATCTCCCCCGGGGAGCTGTTTTTT,CASSATSGISPGELFF
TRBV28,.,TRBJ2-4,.,TGTGCCAGCAGCCATGAGCGGAGTTTAGCCAAAAACATTCAGTACTTC,CASSHERSLAKNIQYF
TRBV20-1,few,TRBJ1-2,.,TGCAGTGCTAGAGATCAGATTAGGGCAGGCTATGGCTACACCTTC,CSARDQIRAGYGYTF
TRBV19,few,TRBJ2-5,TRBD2,TGTGCCAGTAGTAATCGACTAGCGGGACGCCAAGAGACCCAGTACTTC,CASSNRLAGRQETQYF
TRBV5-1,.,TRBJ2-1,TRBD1,TGCGCCAGCAGCCTTACAGGGGGCTTTGAGCAGTTCTTC,CASSLTGGFEQFF
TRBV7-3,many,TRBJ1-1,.,TGTGCCAGCAGTCCCACAGGCGGTACTGAAGCTTTCTTT,CASSPTGGTEAFF